This T cell receptor beta chain was sequenced for a study of T cell responses to AZD1222 COVID-19 vaccine. Points on this clone: No antigen is known for it.

Study observations and caveats: It should be noted that donors were predominantly white British and more often female, and clonal diversity was possibly underestimated. Researchers took repertoire samples only after the peak T cell response had come.

This CDR3 is built from 18 residues. Per germline, CDR1 LGHNA and CDR2 YSLEER. Trimming cost V 1 base and J 4 bases; bases outside gene matches: 11. Some clones are missing from TCRdb's copy, which holds only in-frame ones; the method was immunoSEQ multiplex PCR. Among approximately 160,000 clones, 90% were seen once, and the ten largest hold approximately 3%. V is TRBV4-3 and J is TRBJ2-5; 11 nucleotides agree with TRBD2. The TCR was taken from an adult in good health. The input for sequencing was peripheral blood, taken on day 0 of AZD1222 vaccination. CDR3 region: CASSQGSSGGFFGETQYF. The CDR3 DNA sequence: TGCGCCAGCAGCCAAGGGTCTAGCGGGGGGTTCTTCGGAGAGACCCAGTACTTC.